This TCR beta chain was found in a study of control samples from healthy donors and cancer patients. Sequencing used immunoSEQ multiplex PCR; TCRdb keeps in-frame clones, though not all of them. In the table there are some 210,000 clones, about 90% of which are singletons. The CDR3 spans 16 residues. V lost 3 bases and J lost 0, with 12 bases in between. Germline V lookup: CDR1 SEHNR, CDR2 FQNEAQ (reference sequence). Sequenced: blood. This clonotype originated in a man younger than 40 in good health. The chain links TRBV7-9 to TRBJ1-3, with D hard to call. CDR3 residues: CASSFAQPSSGNTIYF. In nucleotides, the CDR3 is TGTGCCAGCAGCTTCGCACAGCCGAGCTCTGGAAACACCATATATTTT.